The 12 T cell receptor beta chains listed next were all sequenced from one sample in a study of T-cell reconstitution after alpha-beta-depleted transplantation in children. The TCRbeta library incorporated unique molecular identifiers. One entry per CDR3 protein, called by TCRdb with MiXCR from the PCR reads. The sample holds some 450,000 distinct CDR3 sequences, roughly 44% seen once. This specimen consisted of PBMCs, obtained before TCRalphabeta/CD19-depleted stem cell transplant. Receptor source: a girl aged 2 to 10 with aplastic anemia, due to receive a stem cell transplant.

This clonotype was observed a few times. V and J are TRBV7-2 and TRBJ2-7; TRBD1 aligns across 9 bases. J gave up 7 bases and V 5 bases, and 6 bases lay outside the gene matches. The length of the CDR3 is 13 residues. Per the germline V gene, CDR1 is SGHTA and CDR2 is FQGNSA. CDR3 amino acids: CASSPGQGLEQYF. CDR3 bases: TGTGCCAGCAGCCCCGGACAGGGGCTGGAGCAGTACTTC. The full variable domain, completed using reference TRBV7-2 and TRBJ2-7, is GAGVSQSPSNKVTEKGKDVELRCDPISGHTALYWYRQSLGQGLEFLIYFQGNSAPDKSGLPSDRFSAERTGGSVSTLTIQRTQQEDSAVYLCASSPGQGLEQYFGPGTRLTVT.

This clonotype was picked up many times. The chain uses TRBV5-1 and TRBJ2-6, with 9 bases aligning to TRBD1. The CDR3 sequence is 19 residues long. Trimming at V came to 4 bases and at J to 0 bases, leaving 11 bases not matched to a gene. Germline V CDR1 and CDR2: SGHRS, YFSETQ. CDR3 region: CASSPTPGTGTSGANVLTF. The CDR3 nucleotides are TGCGCCAGCAGCCCGACACCCGGGACAGGGACCTCTGGGGCCAACGTCCTGACTTTC. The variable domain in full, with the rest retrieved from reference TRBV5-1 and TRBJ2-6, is KAGVTQTPRYLIKTRGQQVTLSCSPISGHRSVSWYQQTPGQGLQFLFEYFSETQRNKGNFPGRFSGRQFSNSRSEMNVSTLELGDSALYLCASSPTPGTGTSGANVLTFGAGSRLTVL.

The CDR3 DNA is TGTGCCAGCACCCCAACGGTGAAAACCGGGGAGCTGTTTTTT. It codes for CASTPTVKTGELFF. The V and J genes are TRBV12-3 or TRBV12-4 and TRBJ2-2; D ambiguous. CDR3 length: 14 amino acids. Trimming pared 7 bases from V and 5 bases from J, leaving 14 bases between.

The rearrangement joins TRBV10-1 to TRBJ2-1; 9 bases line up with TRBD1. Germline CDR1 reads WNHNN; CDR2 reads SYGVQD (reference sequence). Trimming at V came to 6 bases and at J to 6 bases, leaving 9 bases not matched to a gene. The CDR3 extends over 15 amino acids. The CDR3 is CASSPGQGRGNEQFF. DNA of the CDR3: TGCGCCAGCAGCCCGGGACAGGGTAGGGGCAATGAGCAGTTCTTC.

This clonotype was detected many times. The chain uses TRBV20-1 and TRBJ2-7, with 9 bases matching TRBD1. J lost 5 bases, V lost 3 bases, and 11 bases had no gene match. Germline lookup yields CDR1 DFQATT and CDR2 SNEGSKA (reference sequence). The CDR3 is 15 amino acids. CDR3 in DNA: TGCAGTGCTAGGGGGGACAGGGAAGTTTGGAACGAGCAGTACTTC. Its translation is CSARGDREVWNEQYF.

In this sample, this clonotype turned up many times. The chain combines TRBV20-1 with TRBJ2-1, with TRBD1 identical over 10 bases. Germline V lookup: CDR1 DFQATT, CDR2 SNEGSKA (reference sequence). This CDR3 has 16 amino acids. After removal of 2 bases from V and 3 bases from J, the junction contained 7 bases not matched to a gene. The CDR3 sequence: CSARSSGTGDYNEQFF. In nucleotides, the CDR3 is TGCAGTGCTAGATCTTCCGGGACAGGGGACTACAATGAGCAGTTCTTC.

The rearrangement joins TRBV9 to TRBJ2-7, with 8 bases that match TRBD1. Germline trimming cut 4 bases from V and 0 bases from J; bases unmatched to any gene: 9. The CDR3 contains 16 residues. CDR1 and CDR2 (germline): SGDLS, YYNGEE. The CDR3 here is CASSPWGTGNSYEQYF. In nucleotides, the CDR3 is TGTGCCAGCAGCCCCTGGGGGACAGGAAACTCCTACGAGCAGTACTTC.

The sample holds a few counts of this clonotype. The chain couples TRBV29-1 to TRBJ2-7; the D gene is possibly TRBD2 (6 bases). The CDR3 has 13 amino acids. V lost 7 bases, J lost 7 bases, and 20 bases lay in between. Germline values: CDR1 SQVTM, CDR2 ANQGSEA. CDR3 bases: TGCAGCGGGTCGGACCTGGGAGGAGGAGAGCAGTACTTC. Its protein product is CSGSDLGGGEQYF.

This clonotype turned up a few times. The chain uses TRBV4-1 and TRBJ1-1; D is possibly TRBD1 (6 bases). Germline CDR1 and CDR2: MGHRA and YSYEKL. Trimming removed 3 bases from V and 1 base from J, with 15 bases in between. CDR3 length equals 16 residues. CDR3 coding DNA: TGCGCCAGCAGCCACCCCGGGGACATAGCGAACACTGAAGCTTTCTTT. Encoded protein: CASSHPGDIANTEAFF.

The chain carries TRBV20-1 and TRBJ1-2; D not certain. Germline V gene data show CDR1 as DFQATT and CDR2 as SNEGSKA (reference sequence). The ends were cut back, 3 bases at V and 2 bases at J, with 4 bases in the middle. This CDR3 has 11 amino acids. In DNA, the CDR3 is TGCAGTGCTAGGATCAACTATGGCTACACCTTC. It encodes CSARINYGYTF.

As DNA, the CDR3 is TGCGCCAGCAGCCATGCGCGGCAGACGGACACTGAAGCTTTCTTT. Amino acids: CASSHARQTDTEAFF. The chain uses TRBV5-1 and TRBJ1-1, with unresolved D. With 4 bases removed from V and 3 bases from J, the gap between germline ends came to 16 bases. The CDR3 is 15 amino acids. Germline V gene sequence: CDR1 SGHRS, CDR2 YFSETQ.

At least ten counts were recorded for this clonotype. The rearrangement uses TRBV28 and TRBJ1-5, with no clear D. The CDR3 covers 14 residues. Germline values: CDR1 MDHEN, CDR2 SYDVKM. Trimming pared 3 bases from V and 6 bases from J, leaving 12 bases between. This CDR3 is CASSLRGEGQPQHF. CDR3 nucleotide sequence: TGTGCCAGCAGTTTGCGCGGGGAAGGTCAGCCCCAGCATTTT. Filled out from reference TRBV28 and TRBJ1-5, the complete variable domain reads DVKVTQSSRYLVKRTGEKVFLECVQDMDHENMFWYRQDPGLGLRLIYFSYDVKMKEKGDIPEGYSVSREKKERFSLILESASTNQTSMYLCASSLRGEGQPQHFGDGTRLSIL.